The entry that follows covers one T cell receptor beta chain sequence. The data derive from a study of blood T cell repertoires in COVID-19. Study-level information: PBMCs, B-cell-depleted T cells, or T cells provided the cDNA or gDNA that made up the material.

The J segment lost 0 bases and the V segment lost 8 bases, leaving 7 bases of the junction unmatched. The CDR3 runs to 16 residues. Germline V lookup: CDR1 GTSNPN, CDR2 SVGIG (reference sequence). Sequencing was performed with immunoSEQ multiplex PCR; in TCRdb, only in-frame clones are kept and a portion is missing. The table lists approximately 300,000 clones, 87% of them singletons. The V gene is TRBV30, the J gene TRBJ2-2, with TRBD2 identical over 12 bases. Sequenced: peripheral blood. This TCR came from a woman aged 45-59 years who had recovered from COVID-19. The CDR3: CARRASGGANTGELFF. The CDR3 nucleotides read TGTGCCCGCCGCGCTAGCGGGGGGGCGAACACCGGGGAGCTGTTTTTT.